A single sample gave rise to the 32 T cell receptor beta chains below, sequenced in a study of response to subunit inactivated influenza vaccine. TCRdb reprocessed the RT-PCR reads with MiXCR, giving one entry per CDR3 protein. The sample carries 280,000 or so distinct CDR3 sequences, around a fifth recorded once. This specimen consisted of PBMCs from blood, obtained less than 22 months after vaccination. The receptor source for this set is a man in his fifties or sixties who received an inactivated influenza vaccine.

This clonotype was picked up a small number of times. The genes are TRBV4-1 and TRBJ1-5, with 8 bases identical to TRBD1. The CDR3 totals 17 residues. Unmatched junction bases numbered 12, after V lost 3 bases and J lost 5 bases. The V gene's germline CDR1 is MGHRA and CDR2 YSYEKL. CDR3 nucleotide sequence: TGCGCCAGCAGCCACGATTTAGGACAGGGAAGGCATCAGCCCCAGCATTTT. Translated, it gives CASSHDLGQGRHQPQHF.

The chain is built from TRBV6-2 or TRBV6-3 and TRBJ2-7; 7 bases fit TRBD1. The CDR3 is 12 residues long. The V gene's germline CDR1 is MNHEY and CDR2 SVGEGT. V shed 9 bases, J shed 1 base, and the junction held 3 bases outside the gene matches. CDR3 in amino acids: CASRDRSYEQYF. CDR3 in DNA: TGTGCCAGTCGGGACAGATCCTACGAGCAGTACTTC.

This clonotype was detected only a few times. This chain connects TRBV12-3 or TRBV12-4 to TRBJ1-5; maybe TRBD1 (6 bases). The length of the CDR3 is 15 residues. Trimming cost V 5 bases and J 1 base, with 12 bases left between them. The CDR3 loop reads CASSPGGASNQPQHF. The CDR3 DNA sequence: TGTGCCAGCAGTCCCGGGGGCGCGAGCAATCAGCCCCAGCATTTT.

The chain is built from TRBV12-3 or TRBV12-4 and TRBJ1-5; weak D call: TRBD1 (5 bases). Trimming took 5 bases from V and 4 from J, leaving 12 bases between them. CDR3 length: 14 residues. The CDR3 protein is CASSVSEGNQPQHF. The CDR3 DNA reads as TGTGCCAGCAGTGTCAGCGAGGGGAATCAGCCCCAGCATTTT.

The V and J genes are TRBV20-1 and TRBJ1-1, with a possible D match to TRBD1 (6 bases). Germline V gene sequence: CDR1 DFQATT, CDR2 SNEGSKA (reference sequence). The CDR3 extends over 11 amino acids. The CDR3 DNA sequence: TGCAAGGGCCTACAGGGCGCTGAAGCTTTCTTT. This gives the protein CKGLQGAEAFF.

This clonotype occurred many times. The genes are TRBV7-2 and TRBJ1-5; D gene ambiguous. V was pared by 3 bases and J by 4 bases, with 13 bases between. CDR1 SGHTA and CDR2 FQGNSA come from the germline V gene. The CDR3 has 15 residues. For the CDR3, the DNA is TGTGCCAGCAGCTTTAGCTCGGGAGGGAATCAGCCCCAGCATTTT. It yields the protein CASSFSSGGNQPQHF. The entire variable domain, with the rest obtained from reference TRBV7-2 and TRBJ1-5, is as follows: GAGVSQSPSNKVTEKGKDVELRCDPISGHTALYWYRQSLGQGLEFLIYFQGNSAPDKSGLPSDRFSAERTGGSVSTLTIQRTQQEDSAVYLCASSFSSGGNQPQHFGDGTRLSIL.

This rearrangement joins TRBV5-1 to TRBJ2-1, with D uncertain. The length of the CDR3 is 14 residues. Deletions cut 2 bases from V and 7 bases from J, with 13 bases between. Per germline, CDR1 SGHRS and CDR2 YFSETQ. The CDR3 DNA follows: TGCGCCAGCAGCTTAAGCCGGGCCCCGAATGAGCAGTTCTTC. This encodes CASSLSRAPNEQFF.

The gene calls are TRBV6-2 or TRBV6-3 and TRBJ1-2; 9 bases line up with TRBD1. V lost 8 bases to trimming and J lost 5 bases; unmatched junction nucleotides: 6. The CDR3 loop spans 13 amino acids. Germline V gene lookup returns CDR1 MNHEY and CDR2 SVGEGT. The chain's CDR3 is CASGQGTEYGYTF. In DNA form, the CDR3 reads TGTGCCAGCGGACAGGGGACAGAGTATGGCTACACCTTC.

This chain links TRBV20-1 with TRBJ1-2; D is undetermined. CDR1 DFQATT and CDR2 SNEGSKA come from the germline V gene (reference sequence). This CDR3 spans 15 amino acids. V lost 5 bases, J lost 6 bases, and 22 bases lay in between. For the CDR3, the DNA is TGCAGTGCTGACATGACTCCCGGGCGTTTCGATGGCTACACCTTC. It specifies CSADMTPGRFDGYTF.

This sequence joins TRBV16 and TRBJ2-1; D is perhaps TRBD1 or TRBD2 (6 bases each). The V and J ends lost 4 bases and 0 bases respectively, with 10 bases between them. Germline CDR1 KGHSY, CDR2 FQNENV. This CDR3 region has 15 residues. The CDR3 nucleotides read TGTGCCAGCAGCCTTGGGGGGCGCTCCTACAATGAGCAGTTCTTC. It is translated as CASSLGGRSYNEQFF.

This clonotype was seen many times. The V and J genes are TRBV7-2 and TRBJ1-5; 9 bases fit TRBD1. The V segment lost 3 bases and the J segment 0 bases; nucleotides outside the gene matches: 6. Germline V gives CDR1 SGHTA, CDR2 FQGNSA. CDR3 length equals 17 residues. The CDR3, as DNA: TGTGCCAGCAGCTTGGTTGGGACAGGGTATAGCAATCAGCCCCAGCATTTT. This translates into CASSLVGTGYSNQPQHF.

The V and J genes are TRBV7-9 and TRBJ1-2; no definite D call. Trimming took 4 bases from V and 3 from J, leaving 12 bases between them. Germline CDR1 and CDR2: SEHNR and FQNEAQ (reference sequence). CDR3 size: 14 residues. CDR3 sequence reads: CASSSTWGDYGYTF. The CDR3, as DNA: TGTGCCAGCAGCTCCACCTGGGGAGACTATGGCTACACCTTC.

This clonotype was seen repeatedly, ten times or more. The chain recombines TRBV13 with TRBJ1-2; D is perhaps TRBD1 (5 bases). This CDR3 is built from 17 residues. V lost 0 bases and J 4 bases, leaving 18 bases between the germline ends. The germline CDR1 and CDR2 sequences are PRHDT and FYEKMQ (reference sequence). CDR3: CASSLGPAGSVIYGYTF. CDR3 bases: TGTGCCAGCAGCTTAGGCCCGGCAGGGTCGGTGATCTATGGCTACACCTTC.

This clonotype was found a few times. The gene calls are TRBV9 and TRBJ1-1; 8 nucleotides line up with TRBD1. The V segment lost 0 bases and the J segment 4 bases; nucleotides outside the gene matches: 11. The germline V gene has CDR1 SGDLS and CDR2 YYNGEE. The CDR3 sequence is 17 residues long. The CDR3 spells CASSVVKGGDRGTEAFF. In DNA, the CDR3 is TGTGCCAGCAGCGTAGTGAAAGGGGGAGACAGGGGCACTGAAGCTTTCTTT.

There are a few counts of this clonotype. The rearrangement uses TRBV27 and TRBJ1-2; D is perhaps TRBD1 (5 bases). V dropped 0 bases and J dropped 3 bases, with 8 bases sitting between them. Germline assignment: CDR1 MNHEY and CDR2 SMNVEV (reference sequence). CDR3 size: 14 residues. CDR3 nucleotide sequence: TGTGCCAGCAGTTTATCGGGACGCTACTATGGCTACACCTTC. Translated, it gives CASSLSGRYYGYTF.

V and J are TRBV15 and TRBJ2-1; no clear D. Germline assignment: CDR1 LNHNV and CDR2 YYDKDF (reference sequence). CDR3 length: 13 residues. Trimming pared 0 bases from V and 6 bases from J, leaving 6 bases between. The CDR3: CATSRDQSNEQFF. In nucleotides, the CDR3 is TGTGCCACCAGCAGAGATCAATCCAATGAGCAGTTCTTC.

Remarks on this clonotype: One end of the junction does not line up with germline, which may come from a read error. This sequence joins TRBV5-1 and TRBJ1-4; D is perhaps TRBD1 (5 bases). Germline V gene data show CDR1 as SGHRS and CDR2 as YFSETQ. The CDR3 runs 14 residues. DNA of the CDR3: TGCGCCAGCAGCTTTTCGGGGGAAAGTAAAAAAATGTTTTTT. Its protein is CASSFSGESKKMFF.

The chain uses TRBV18 and TRBJ2-1; 10 bases agree with TRBD2. In germline, CDR1 is KGHSH, CDR2 LQKENI. This CDR3 is 14 amino acids long. V dropped 5 bases and J dropped 4; count of bases not matched to a gene: 2. The CDR3 DNA follows: TGTGCCAGCTCAACGACTAGCGGGTACAATGAGCAGTTCTTC. This sequence encodes CASSTTSGYNEQFF. Full variable domain (outside the CDR3, taken from reference TRBV18 and TRBJ2-1): NAGVMQNPRHLVRRRGQEARLRCSPMKGHSHVYWYRQLPEEGLKFMVYLQKENIIDESGMPKERFSAEFPKEGPSILRIQQVVRGDSAAYFCASSTTSGYNEQFFGPGTRLTVL.

The chain links TRBV7-9 to TRBJ2-5; 8 nucleotides agree with TRBD1. From germline, CDR1 is SEHNR and CDR2 FQNEAQ (reference sequence). The CDR3 contains 15 residues. V was pared by 5 bases and J by 3 bases, with 8 bases of the junction left unmatched. CDR3 sequence: CASSQRTGYEETQYF. CDR3 coding DNA: TGTGCCAGCAGCCAAAGGACAGGGTACGAAGAGACCCAGTACTTC.

This clonotype was counted ten times or more. The CDR3 region is CASRPTGGPSPLHF. The CDR3 bases are TGTGCCAGCAGACCTACAGGGGGCCCCTCACCCCTCCACTTT. The J gene is TRBJ1-6, the V gene TRBV6-5, with TRBD1 identical over 9 bases. The CDR3 totals 14 residues. Per the germline V gene, CDR1 is MNHEY and CDR2 is SVGAGI. With V trimmed by 6 bases and J by 10 bases, 7 bases remained unmatched.

The chain joins TRBV7-2 to TRBJ2-5; 7 positions match TRBD1. The CDR3 length is 15 residues. Germline assignment: CDR1 SGHTA and CDR2 FQGNSA. The J segment lost 1 base and the V segment lost 6 bases, leaving 8 bases of the junction unmatched. The CDR3 reads CASSLWDSLQETQYF. CDR3 DNA sequence: TGTGCCAGCAGTCTTTGGGACAGTCTCCAAGAGACCCAGTACTTC.

The J gene is TRBJ1-2, the V gene TRBV2; D may be TRBD1 (5 bases). From germline, CDR1 is SNHLY and CDR2 FYNNEI. The CDR3 length is 13 residues. The V gene lost 3 bases and the J gene lost 0 bases, with 5 bases spanning the gap. The CDR3 spells CASSEGANYGYTF. In DNA, the CDR3 is TGTGCCAGCAGTGAGGGGGCTAACTATGGCTACACCTTC.

This clonotype has just a few counts. The rearrangement links TRBV7-3 to TRBJ2-1; 11 bases align to TRBD2. There are 16 residues in the CDR3. Germline CDR1 is SGHTA and CDR2 is FQGTGA. After removal of 5 bases from V and 1 base from J, the junction contained 4 bases not matched to a gene. In nucleotides, the CDR3 is TGTGCCAGCAGCGTACTAGCGGGAGATTCCTACAATGAGCAGTTCTTC. Translating it yields CASSVLAGDSYNEQFF.

The chain combines TRBV7-6 with TRBJ2-1, with 9 bases identical to TRBD2. Germline CDR1 and CDR2: SGHVS and FNYEAQ. The V gene end was trimmed by 1 base and the J gene end by 5 bases; junction bases not matched to a gene: 6. This CDR3 spans 16 amino acids. The CDR3 reads CASSLGLAGKHNEQFF. As DNA, the CDR3 is TGTGCCAGCAGCTTAGGGCTAGCGGGAAAGCACAATGAGCAGTTCTTC. The whole variable domain, remainder taken from reference TRBV7-6 and TRBJ2-1, is GAGVSQSPRYKVTKRGQDVALRCDPISGHVSLYWYRQALGQGPEFLTYFNYEAQQDKSGLPNDRFSAERPEGSISTLTIQRTEQRDSAMYRCASSLGLAGKHNEQFFGPGTRLTVL.

In this sample, this clonotype turned up once. V is TRBV6-2 or TRBV6-3 and J is TRBJ2-5; 9 bases fit TRBD2. This CDR3 comprises 17 residues. Per germline, CDR1 MNHEY and CDR2 SVGEGT. V was clipped by 2 bases and J by 4 bases; unmatched bases: 11. DNA for the CDR3: TGTGCCAGCAGTTACCAGGTCGGCGGGAGGGCCAGAGAGACCCAGTACTTC. Its protein product is CASSYQVGGRARETQYF.

This clonotype showed up just a few times. The chain is built from TRBV7-9 and TRBJ2-7; D is undetermined. The CDR3 sequence is 12 residues long. Germline V lookup: CDR1 SEHNR, CDR2 FQNEAQ (reference sequence). V lost 3 bases, J lost 7 bases, and 10 bases lay in between. The CDR3 protein is CASSFMGLEQYF. Here the CDR3 DNA reads TGTGCCAGCAGCTTCATGGGCCTAGAGCAGTACTTC.

This clonotype was counted a few times. The chain carries TRBV12-3 or TRBV12-4 and TRBJ1-4; D not resolved. V lost 6 bases, J lost 6 bases, and 17 bases lay in between. The CDR3 is made up of 15 amino acids. DNA of the CDR3: TGTGCCAGCAGCCCTTCCCTGGGTGGGGATGAAAAACTGTTTTTT. Translation: CASSPSLGGDEKLFF.

V and J are TRBV11-1 and TRBJ2-7, with 13 positions matching TRBD2. CDR1 is SGHAT and CDR2 is FQDESV in the germline V gene (reference sequence). V lost 3 bases, J lost 5 bases, and 4 bases stayed unmatched. The length of the CDR3 is 15 residues. The CDR3 sequence is CASSFAGTSGDEQYF. In nucleotides, the CDR3 is TGTGCCAGCAGCTTCGCAGGGACTAGCGGGGACGAGCAGTACTTC. Complete variable domain (other parts from reference TRBV11-1 and TRBJ2-7): EAEVAQSPRYKITEKSQAVAFWCDPISGHATLYWYRQILGQGPELLVQFQDESVVDDSQLPKDRFSAERLKGVDSTLKIQPAELGDSAMYLCASSFAGTSGDEQYFGPGTRLTVT.

This clonotype was detected only a few times. V gene TRBV7-2 combines with J gene TRBJ1-1; D is perhaps TRBD1 (5 bases). The CDR3 is 16 amino acids. Germline V gene sequence: CDR1 SGHTA, CDR2 FQGNSA. V was cut by 2 bases and J by 1 base, with 14 bases left in between. Written as DNA, the CDR3 is TGTGCCAGCAGCTTAAGGGGCAGGAGAGGGAACACTGAAGCTTTCTTT. This sequence encodes CASSLRGRRGNTEAFF.

This clonotype was observed a handful of times. The V and J genes are TRBV4-3 and TRBJ1-4; 9 positions match TRBD1. CDR1 is LGHNA, CDR2 YSLEER, per germline. Trimming took 5 bases from V and 6 from J; bases not matched to a gene: 13. The CDR3 covers 17 residues. The CDR3 reads CASSSSPSGTGYEKLFF. CDR3 nucleotides: TGCGCCAGCAGCTCCTCCCCATCCGGGACAGGGTATGAAAAACTGTTTTTT.

J is TRBJ1-1 and V is TRBV7-9, with D possibly TRBD1 on 5 matching bases. Germline-derived CDR1 and CDR2 are SEHNR and FQNEAQ (reference sequence). The CDR3 has 15 amino acids. Trimming shortened V by 4 bases and J by 3 bases, and 15 bases separated the two germline ends. For the CDR3, the DNA is TGTGCCAGCAGCTCACCATGGGGGGGAGACACTGAAGCTTTCTTT. It specifies CASSSPWGGDTEAFF.

The V call is TRBV24-1, the J call TRBJ2-1; TRBD2 is a possible D gene (5 bases). Germline V gives CDR1 KGHDR, CDR2 SFDVKD. The CDR3 runs to 16 residues. The ends were cut back, 7 bases at V and 3 bases at J, with 18 bases in the middle. This chain's CDR3 is CATSDALLRDYNEQFF. Here the CDR3 DNA reads TGTGCCACCAGCGACGCCCTACTCCGGGACTACAATGAGCAGTTCTTC.